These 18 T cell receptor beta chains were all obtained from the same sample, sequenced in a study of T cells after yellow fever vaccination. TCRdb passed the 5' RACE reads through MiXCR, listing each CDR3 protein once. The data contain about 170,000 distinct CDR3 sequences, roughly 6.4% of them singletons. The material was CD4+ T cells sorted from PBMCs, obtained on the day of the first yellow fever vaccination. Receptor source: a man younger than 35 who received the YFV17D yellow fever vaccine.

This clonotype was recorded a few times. In nucleotides, the CDR3 is TGTGCCAGTAGTCCCCTGACCCCCGGCGGCTATGGCTACACCTTC. Translated, it gives CASSPLTPGGYGYTF. The J gene is TRBJ1-2, the V gene TRBV19, with unresolved D. The germline V gene encodes CDR1 LNHDA and CDR2 SQIVND (reference sequence). The CDR3 loop spans 15 amino acids. Trimming removed 5 bases from V and 4 bases from J, with 17 bases in between.

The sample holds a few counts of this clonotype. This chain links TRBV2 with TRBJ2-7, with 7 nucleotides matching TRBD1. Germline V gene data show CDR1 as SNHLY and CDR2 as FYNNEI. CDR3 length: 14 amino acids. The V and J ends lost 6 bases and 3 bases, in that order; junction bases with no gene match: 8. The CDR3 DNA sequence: TGTGCCAGCAGAGACAGGGTACTAGGCTACGAGCAGTACTTC. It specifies CASRDRVLGYEQYF.

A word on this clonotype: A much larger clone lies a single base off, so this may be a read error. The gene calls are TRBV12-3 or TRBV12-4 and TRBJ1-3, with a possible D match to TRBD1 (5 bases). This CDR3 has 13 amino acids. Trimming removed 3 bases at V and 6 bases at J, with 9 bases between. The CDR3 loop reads CASSFGGTNTIYF. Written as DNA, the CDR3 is TGTGCCAGCAGTTTCGGGGGAACAAACACCATATATTTT.

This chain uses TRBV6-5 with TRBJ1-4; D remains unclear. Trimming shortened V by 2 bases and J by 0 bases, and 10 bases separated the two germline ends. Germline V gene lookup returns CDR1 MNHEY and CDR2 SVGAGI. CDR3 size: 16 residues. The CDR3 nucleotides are TGTGCCAGCAGTTACCGCCCCGGGGCAACTAATGAAAAACTGTTTTTT. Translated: CASSYRPGATNEKLFF.

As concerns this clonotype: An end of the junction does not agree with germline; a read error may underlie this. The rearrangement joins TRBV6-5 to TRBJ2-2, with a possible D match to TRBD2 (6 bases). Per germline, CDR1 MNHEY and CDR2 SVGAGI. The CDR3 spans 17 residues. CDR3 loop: CSSSYRAGSMNTGELFF. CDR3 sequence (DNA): TGTTCCAGCAGTTATAGGGCGGGGTCTATGAACACCGGGGAGCTGTTTTTT.

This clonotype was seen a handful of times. Here the CDR3 DNA reads TGCGCCAGCAGCGATCCGCGGGGAGAGAGATCCTACGAGCAGTACTTC. Its translation is CASSDPRGERSYEQYF. The chain couples TRBV4-1 to TRBJ2-7, with a possible D match to TRBD2 (6 bases). CDR3 length: 16 residues. Per the germline V gene, CDR1 is MGHRA and CDR2 is YSYEKL. Trimming left V 5 bases short and J 1 base short, with 18 bases between.

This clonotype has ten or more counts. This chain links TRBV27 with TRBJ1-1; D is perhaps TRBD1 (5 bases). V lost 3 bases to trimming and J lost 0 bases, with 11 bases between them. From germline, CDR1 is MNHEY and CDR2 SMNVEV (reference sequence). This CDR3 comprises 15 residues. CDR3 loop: CASSFIDSMNTEAFF. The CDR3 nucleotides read TGTGCCAGCAGTTTTATCGACAGCATGAACACTGAAGCTTTCTTT.

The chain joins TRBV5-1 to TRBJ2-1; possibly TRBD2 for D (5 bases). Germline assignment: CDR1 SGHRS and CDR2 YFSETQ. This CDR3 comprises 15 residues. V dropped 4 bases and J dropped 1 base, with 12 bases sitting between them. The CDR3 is CASSLSQRSYNEQFF. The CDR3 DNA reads TGCGCCAGCAGCCTAAGCCAGCGGTCCTACAATGAGCAGTTCTTC.

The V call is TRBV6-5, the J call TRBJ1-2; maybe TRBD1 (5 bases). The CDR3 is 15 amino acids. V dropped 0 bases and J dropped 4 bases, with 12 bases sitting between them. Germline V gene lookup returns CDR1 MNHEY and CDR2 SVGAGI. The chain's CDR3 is CASSYSRGRAYGYTF. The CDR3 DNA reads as TGTGCCAGCAGTTACTCGCGGGGCAGGGCCTATGGCTACACCTTC.

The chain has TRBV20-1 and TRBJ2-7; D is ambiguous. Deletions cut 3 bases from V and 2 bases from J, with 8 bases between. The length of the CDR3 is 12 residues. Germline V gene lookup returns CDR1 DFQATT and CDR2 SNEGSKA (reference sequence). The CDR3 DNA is TGCAGTGCTAGCCCGACCCCCTACGAGCAGTACTTC. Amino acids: CSASPTPYEQYF.

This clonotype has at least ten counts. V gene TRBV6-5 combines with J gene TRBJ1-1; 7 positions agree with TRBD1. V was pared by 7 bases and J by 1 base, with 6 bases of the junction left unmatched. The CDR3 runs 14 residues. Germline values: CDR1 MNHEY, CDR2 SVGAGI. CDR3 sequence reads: CASNRQGPNTEAFF. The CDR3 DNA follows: TGTGCCAGCAATAGACAGGGACCGAACACTGAAGCTTTCTTT.

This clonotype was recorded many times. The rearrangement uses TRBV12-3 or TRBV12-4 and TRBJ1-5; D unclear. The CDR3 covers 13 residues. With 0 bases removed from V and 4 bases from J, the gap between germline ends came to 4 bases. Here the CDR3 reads CASSLAENQPQHF. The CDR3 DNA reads TGTGCCAGCAGTTTAGCAGAGAATCAGCCCCAGCATTTT.

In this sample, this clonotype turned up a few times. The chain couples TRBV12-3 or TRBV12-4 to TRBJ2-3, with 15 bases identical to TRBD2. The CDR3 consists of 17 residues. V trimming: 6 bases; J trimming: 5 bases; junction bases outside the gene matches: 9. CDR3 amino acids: CASSDGLAGGLIDTQYF. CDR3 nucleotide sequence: TGTGCCAGCAGCGACGGACTAGCGGGGGGGTTAATAGATACGCAGTATTTT.

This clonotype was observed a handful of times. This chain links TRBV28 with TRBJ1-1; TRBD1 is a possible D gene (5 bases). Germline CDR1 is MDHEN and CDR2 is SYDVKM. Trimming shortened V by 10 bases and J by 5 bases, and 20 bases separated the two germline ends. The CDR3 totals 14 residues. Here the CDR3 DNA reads TGTGCCATCAACTCCCCGGGCGGGGGTACTGAAGCTTTCTTT. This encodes CAINSPGGGTEAFF.

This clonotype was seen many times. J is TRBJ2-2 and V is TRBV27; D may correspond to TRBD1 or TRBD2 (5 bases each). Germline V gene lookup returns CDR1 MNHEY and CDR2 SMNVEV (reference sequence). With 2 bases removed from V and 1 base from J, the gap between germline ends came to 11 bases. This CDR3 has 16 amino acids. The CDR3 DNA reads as TGTGCCAGCAGTTTAGAGGGGCTGGAGAACACCGGGGAGCTGTTTTTT. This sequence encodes CASSLEGLENTGELFF.

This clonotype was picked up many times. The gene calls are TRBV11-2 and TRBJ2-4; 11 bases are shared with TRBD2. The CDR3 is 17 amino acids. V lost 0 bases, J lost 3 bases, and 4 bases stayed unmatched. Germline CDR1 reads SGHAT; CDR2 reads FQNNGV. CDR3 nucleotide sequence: TGTGCCAGCAGCTTAGATATTAGCGGGGGGGTCAAAAACATTCAGTACTTC. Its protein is CASSLDISGGVKNIQYF.

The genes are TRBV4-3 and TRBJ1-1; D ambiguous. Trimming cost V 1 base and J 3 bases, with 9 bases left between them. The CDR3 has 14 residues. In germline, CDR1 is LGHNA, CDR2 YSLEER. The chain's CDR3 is CASSQAGGDTEAFF. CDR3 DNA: TGCGCCAGCAGCCAAGCCGGTGGGGACACTGAAGCTTTCTTT.

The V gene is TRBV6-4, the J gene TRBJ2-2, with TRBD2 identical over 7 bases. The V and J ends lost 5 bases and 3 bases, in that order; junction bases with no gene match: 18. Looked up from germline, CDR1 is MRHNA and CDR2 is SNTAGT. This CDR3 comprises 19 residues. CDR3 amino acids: CASSLGGRIGTTDTGELFF. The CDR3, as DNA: TGTGCCAGCAGTCTCGGGGGGAGAATCGGGACTACAGACACCGGGGAGCTGTTTTTT.